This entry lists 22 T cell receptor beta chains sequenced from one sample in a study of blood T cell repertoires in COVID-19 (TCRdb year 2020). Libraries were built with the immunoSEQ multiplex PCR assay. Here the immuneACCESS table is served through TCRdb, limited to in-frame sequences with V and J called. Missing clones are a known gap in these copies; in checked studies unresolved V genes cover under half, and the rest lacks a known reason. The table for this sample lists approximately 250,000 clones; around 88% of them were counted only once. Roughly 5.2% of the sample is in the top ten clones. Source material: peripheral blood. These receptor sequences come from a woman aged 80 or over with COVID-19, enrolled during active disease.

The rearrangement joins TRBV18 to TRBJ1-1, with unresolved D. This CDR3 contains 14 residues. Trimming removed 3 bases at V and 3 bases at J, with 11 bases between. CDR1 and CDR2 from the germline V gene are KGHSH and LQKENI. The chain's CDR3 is CASSPPNYYTEAFF. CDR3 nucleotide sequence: TGTGCCAGCTCACCGCCGAACTATTACACTGAAGCTTTCTTT.

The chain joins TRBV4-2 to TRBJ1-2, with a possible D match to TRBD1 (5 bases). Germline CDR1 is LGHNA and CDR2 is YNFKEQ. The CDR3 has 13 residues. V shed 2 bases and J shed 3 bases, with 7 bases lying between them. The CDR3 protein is CASSQRGDYGYTF. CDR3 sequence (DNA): TGTGCCAGCAGCCAACGGGGGGACTATGGCTACACCTTC.

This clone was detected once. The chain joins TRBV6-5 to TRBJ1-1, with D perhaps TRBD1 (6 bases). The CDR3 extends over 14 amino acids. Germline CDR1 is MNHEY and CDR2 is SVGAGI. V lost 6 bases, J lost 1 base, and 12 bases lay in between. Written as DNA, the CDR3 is TGTGCCAGCAGCCGCTCGACAGGGAACACTGAAGCTTTCTTT. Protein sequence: CASSRSTGNTEAFF.

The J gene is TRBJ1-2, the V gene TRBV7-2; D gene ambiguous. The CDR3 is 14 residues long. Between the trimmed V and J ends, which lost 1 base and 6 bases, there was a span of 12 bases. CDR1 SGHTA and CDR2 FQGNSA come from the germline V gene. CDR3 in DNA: TGTGCCAGCAGCTTAGATGATAGGGAGGATGGCTACACCTTC. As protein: CASSLDDREDGYTF. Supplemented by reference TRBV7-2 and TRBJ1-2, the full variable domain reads GAGVSQSPSNKVTEKGKDVELRCDPISGHTALYWYRQSLGQGLEFLIYFQGNSAPDKSGLPSDRFSAERTGGSVSTLTIQRTQQEDSAVYLCASSLDDREDGYTFGSGTRLTVV.

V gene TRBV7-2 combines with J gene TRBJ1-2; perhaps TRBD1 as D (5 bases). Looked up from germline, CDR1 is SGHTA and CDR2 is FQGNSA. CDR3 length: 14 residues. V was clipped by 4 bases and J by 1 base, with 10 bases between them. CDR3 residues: CASSWSDSNYGYTF. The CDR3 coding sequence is TGTGCCAGCAGCTGGAGTGACAGTAACTATGGCTACACCTTC.

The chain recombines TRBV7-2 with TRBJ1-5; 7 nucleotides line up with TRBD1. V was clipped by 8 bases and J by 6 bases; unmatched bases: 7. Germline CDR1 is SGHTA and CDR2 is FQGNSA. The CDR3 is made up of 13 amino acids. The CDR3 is CASGTQGVQPQHF. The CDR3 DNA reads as TGTGCCAGCGGGACCCAGGGGGTTCAGCCCCAGCATTTT.

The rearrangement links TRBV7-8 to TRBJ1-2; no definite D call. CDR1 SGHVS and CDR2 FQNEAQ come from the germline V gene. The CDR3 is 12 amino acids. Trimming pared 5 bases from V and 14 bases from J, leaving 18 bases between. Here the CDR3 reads CASSPLVGPVTF. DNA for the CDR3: TGTGCCAGCAGCCCACTAGTGGGTCCCGTAACCTTC.

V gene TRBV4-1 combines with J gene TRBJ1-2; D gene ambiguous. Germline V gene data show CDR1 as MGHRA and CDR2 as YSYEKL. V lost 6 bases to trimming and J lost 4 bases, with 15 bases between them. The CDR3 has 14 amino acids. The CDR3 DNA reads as TGCGCCAGCAGTCGACTTGTCGAGAGCTATGGCTACACCTTC. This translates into CASSRLVESYGYTF.

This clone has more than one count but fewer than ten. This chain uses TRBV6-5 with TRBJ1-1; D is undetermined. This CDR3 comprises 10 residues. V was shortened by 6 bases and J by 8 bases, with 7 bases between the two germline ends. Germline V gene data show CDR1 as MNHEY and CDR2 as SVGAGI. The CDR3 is CASRSGEAFF. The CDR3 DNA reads TGTGCCAGCAGGTCGGGGGAAGCTTTCTTT.

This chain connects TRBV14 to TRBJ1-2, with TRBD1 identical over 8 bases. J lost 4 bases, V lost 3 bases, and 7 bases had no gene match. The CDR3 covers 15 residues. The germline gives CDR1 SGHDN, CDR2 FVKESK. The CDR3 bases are TGTGCCAGCAGCCACGAGGACAGGGTGGGCTATGGCTACACCTTC. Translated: CASSHEDRVGYGYTF.

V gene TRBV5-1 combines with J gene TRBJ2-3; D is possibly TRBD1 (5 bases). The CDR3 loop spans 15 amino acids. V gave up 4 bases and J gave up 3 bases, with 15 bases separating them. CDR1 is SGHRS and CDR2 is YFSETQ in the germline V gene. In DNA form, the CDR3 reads TGCGCCAGCAGCAAGAACAGGATCGCGACAGATACGCAGTATTTT. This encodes CASSKNRIATDTQYF.

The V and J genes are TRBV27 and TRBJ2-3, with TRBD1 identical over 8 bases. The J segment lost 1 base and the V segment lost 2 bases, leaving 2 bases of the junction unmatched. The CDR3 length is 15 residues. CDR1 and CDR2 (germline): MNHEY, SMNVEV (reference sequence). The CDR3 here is CASSLPGQGTDTQYF. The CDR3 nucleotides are TGTGCCAGCAGTTTACCGGGACAGGGCACAGATACGCAGTATTTT.

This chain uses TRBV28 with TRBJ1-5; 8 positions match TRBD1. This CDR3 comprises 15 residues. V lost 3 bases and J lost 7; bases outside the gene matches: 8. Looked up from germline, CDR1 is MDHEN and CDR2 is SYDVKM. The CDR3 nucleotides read TGTGCCAGCAGTTTTTCCGGGACAGGAAACCAGCCCCAGCATTTT. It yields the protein CASSFSGTGNQPQHF. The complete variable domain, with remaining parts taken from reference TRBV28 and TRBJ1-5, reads DVKVTQSSRYLVKRTGEKVFLECVQDMDHENMFWYRQDPGLGLRLIYFSYDVKMKEKGDIPEGYSVSREKKERFSLILESASTNQTSMYLCASSFSGTGNQPQHFGDGTRLSIL.

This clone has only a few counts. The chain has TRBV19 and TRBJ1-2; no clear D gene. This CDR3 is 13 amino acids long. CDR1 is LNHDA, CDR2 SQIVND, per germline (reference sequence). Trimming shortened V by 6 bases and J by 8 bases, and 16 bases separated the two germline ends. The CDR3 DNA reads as TGTGCCAGTAGCGAAAGAGACGGGTACGGCTACACCTTC. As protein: CASSERDGYGYTF. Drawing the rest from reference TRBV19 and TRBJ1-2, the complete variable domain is DGGITQSPKYLFRKEGQNVTLSCEQNLNHDAMYWYRQDPGQGLRLIYYSQIVNDFQKGDIAEGYSVSREKKESFPLTVTSAQKNPTAFYLCASSERDGYGYTFGSGTRLTVV.

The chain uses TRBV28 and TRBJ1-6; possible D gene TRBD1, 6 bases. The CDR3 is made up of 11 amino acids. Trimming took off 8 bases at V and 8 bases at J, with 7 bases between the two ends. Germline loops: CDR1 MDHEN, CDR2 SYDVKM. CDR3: CASGGDSPLHF. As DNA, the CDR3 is TGTGCCAGCGGGGGCGATTCACCCCTCCACTTT.

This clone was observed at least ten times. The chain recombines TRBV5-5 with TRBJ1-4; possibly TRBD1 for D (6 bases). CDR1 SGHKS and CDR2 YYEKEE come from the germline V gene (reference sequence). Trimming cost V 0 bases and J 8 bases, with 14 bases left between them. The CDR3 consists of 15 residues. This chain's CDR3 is CASSLGGHVGEKLFF. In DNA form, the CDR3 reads TGTGCCAGCAGCTTGGGGGGACACGTAGGGGAAAAACTGTTTTTT.

The CDR3 spells CASSYPGQGLIITGELFF. As DNA, the CDR3 is TGTGCCAGCAGTTATCCGGGACAGGGGTTAATTATCACCGGGGAGCTGTTTTTT. This chain uses TRBV6-2 or TRBV6-3 with TRBJ2-2; 10 bases agree with TRBD1. The CDR3 is made up of 18 amino acids. Germline V CDR1 and CDR2: MNHEY, SVGEGT. The ends lost 3 bases at V and 4 bases at J; junction bases unmatched: 11.

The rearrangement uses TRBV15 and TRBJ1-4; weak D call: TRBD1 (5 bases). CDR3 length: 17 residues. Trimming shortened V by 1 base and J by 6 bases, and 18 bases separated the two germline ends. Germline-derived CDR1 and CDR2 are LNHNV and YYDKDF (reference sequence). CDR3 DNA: TGTGCCACCAGCAGAGTCCCCAAGGGGCAGGGTTATGAAAAACTGTTTTTT. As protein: CATSRVPKGQGYEKLFF.

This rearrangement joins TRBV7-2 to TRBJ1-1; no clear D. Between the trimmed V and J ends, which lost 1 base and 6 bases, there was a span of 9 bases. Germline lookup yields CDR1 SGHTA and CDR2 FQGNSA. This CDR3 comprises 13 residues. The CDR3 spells CASSLGVNPEAFF. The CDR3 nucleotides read TGTGCCAGCAGCTTAGGAGTGAATCCTGAAGCTTTCTTT.

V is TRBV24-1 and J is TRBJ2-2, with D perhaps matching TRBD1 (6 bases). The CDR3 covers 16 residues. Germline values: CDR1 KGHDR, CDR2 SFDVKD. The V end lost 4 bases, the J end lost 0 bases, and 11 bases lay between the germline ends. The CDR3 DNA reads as TGTGCCACCAGTGAATTGACAGGCTCGAACACCGGGGAGCTGTTTTTT. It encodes CATSELTGSNTGELFF.

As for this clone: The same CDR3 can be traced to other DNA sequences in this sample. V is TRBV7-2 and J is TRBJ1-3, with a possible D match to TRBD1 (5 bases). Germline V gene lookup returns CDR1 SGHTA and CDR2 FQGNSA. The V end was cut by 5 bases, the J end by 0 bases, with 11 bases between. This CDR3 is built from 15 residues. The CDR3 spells CASSPGGSSGNTIYF. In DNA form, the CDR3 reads TGTGCCAGCAGCCCGGGGGGATCCTCTGGAAACACCATATATTTT.

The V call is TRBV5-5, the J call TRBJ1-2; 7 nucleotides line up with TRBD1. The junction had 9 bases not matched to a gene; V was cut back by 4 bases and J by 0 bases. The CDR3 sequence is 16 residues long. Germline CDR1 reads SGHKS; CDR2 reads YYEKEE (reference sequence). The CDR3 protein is CASSETGTAANYGYTF. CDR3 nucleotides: TGTGCCAGCAGCGAAACCGGGACAGCAGCTAACTATGGCTACACCTTC.